Here is one T cell receptor beta chain with its context. The study ran its PCR with 60 Vbeta and 13 Jbeta primers. This table comes from immunoSEQ multiplex PCR, and its TCRdb copy is limited to in-frame clones, with some not included. Of roughly 200,000 clones detected, roughly 70% appear once; the ten largest clones hold about 2.9%. This sample stems from a study of cytomegalovirus exposure and HLA in healthy donors. The sequence came from a male donor in good health and CMV-seronegative. Sequencing was done on a sample of PBMCs.

This CDR3 reads CASSYSAGGTSDTQYF. As DNA, the CDR3 is TGCGCCAGCAGCTACTCGGCGGGGGGGACTTCGGATACGCAGTATTTT. The genes are TRBV5-1 and TRBJ2-3; TRBD2 agrees at 9 bases. V lost 3 bases to trimming and J lost 6 bases; unmatched junction nucleotides: 11. Germline V CDR1 and CDR2: SGHRS, YFSETQ. The CDR3 covers 16 residues.